This T cell receptor beta chain is from a study of blood T cell repertoires in COVID-19. Study information: The samples span acute and convalescent COVID-19 from the United States, Italy and Spain. T cells, B-cell-depleted T cells, or PBMCs supplied cDNA or gDNA.

Study processing details: Amplified reference gene primers provided the basis for estimating nucleated cell counts. Profiling relied on immunoSEQ multiplex PCR, and the TCRdb table lists in-frame clones only, not all of them. V, J and clone size are taken as reported in that table, and D and trimming were inferred from the DNA itself. The sample shows 200,000 or so clones, almost 80% of them seen only once. With 3 bases clipped from V and 10 bases from J, the junction kept 12 bases outside the gene matches. Germline CDR1 and CDR2: SQVTM and ANQGSEA. This CDR3 region has 13 residues. The TCR comes from a man in his sixties with active or convalescent COVID-19. The V and J genes are TRBV29-1 and TRBJ2-7; 7 nucleotides agree with TRBD2. Sequencing input: peripheral blood. The CDR3 spells CSVETGTTNPQYF. The CDR3 nucleotides read TGCAGCGTTGAGACCGGGACTACCAACCCTCAGTACTTC.